This record concerns one T cell receptor (beta chain) sequence. No antigen is known for it. The CDR3 spans 14 residues. V dropped 3 bases and J dropped 5; count of bases not matched to a gene: 6. The V gene's germline CDR1 is MNHEY and CDR2 SVGEGT. TCRdb fed the 5' RACE reads into MiXCR, producing one record per CDR3 protein. The sample has about 470,000 distinct CDR3 sequences, roughly 18% seen once. The sample comes from a study of T-cell memory formation after mild COVID-19. Study outcomes and limitations: Pre-infection memory held some responding clones, suggesting pre-existing cross-reactive T cells responded. Contracting CD8+ clones were enriched in EMRA, CD4+ mainly in CM and EM. Later expanders leaned CD4+, whereas clones that contracted between day 15 and 85 were balanced CD4/CD8.

The rearrangement links TRBV6-2 or TRBV6-3 to TRBJ1-1; TRBD1 agrees at 7 bases. Source material: PBMCs or a T cell subset sorted from them (not recorded which). The receptor was isolated from an adult woman who had mild COVID-19 (a few samples of this study predate the infection). Cell type and time point are not known. The CDR3 reads CASSYEGAATEAFF. The CDR3 nucleotides read TGTGCCAGCAGTTATGAGGGGGCAGCGACTGAAGCTTTCTTT.